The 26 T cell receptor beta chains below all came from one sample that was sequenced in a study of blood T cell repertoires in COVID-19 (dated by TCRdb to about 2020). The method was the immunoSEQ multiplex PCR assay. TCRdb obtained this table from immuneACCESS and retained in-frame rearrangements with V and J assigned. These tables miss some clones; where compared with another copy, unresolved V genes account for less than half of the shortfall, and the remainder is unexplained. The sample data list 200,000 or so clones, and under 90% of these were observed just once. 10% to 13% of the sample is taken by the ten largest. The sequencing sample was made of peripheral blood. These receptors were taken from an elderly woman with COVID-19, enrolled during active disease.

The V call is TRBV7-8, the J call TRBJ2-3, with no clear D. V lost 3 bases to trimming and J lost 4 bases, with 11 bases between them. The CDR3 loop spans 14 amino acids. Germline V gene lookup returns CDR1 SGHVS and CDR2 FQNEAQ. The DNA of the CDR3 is TGTGCCAGCAGCTTCCCGTACAGTTCAGATACGCAGTATTTT. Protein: CASSFPYSSDTQYF.

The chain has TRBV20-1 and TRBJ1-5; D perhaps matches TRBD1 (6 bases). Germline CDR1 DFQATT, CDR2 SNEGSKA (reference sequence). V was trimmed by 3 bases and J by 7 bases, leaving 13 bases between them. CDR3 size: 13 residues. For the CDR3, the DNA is TGCAGTGCTAGTAGCCAGGGGAAACAGCCCCAGCATTTT. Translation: CSASSQGKQPQHF.

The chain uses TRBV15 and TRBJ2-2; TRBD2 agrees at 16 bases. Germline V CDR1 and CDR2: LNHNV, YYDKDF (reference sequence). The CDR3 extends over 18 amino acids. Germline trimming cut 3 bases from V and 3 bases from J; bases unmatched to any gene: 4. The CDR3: CATSRPGLAGGHTGELFF. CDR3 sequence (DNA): TGTGCCACCAGCAGGCCGGGACTAGCGGGGGGGCACACCGGGGAGCTGTTTTTT.

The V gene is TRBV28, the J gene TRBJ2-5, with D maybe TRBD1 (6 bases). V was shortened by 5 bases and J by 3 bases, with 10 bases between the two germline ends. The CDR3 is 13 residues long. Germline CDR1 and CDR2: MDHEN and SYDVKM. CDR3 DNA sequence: TGTGCCAGCAGTCCCTACAGGGAAGAGACCCAGTACTTC. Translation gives CASSPYREETQYF. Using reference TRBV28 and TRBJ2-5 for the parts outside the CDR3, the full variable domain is DVKVTQSSRYLVKRTGEKVFLECVQDMDHENMFWYRQDPGLGLRLIYFSYDVKMKEKGDIPEGYSVSREKKERFSLILESASTNQTSMYLCASSPYREETQYFGPGTRLLVL.

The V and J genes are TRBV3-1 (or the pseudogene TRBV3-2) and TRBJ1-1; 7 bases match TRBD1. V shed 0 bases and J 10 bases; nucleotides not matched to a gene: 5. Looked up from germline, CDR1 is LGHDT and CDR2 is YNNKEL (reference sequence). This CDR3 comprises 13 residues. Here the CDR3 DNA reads TGTGCCAGCAGCCAAGATAGAACAGGGGCAGCTTTCTTT. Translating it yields CASSQDRTGAAFF.

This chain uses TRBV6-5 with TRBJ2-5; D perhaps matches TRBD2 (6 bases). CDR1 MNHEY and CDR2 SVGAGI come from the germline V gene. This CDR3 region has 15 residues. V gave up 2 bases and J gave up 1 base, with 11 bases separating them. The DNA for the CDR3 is TGTGCCAGCAGTTACCCGGAGGGTGGCCAAGAGACCCAGTACTTC. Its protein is CASSYPEGGQETQYF.

The CDR3, as DNA: TGTGCCAGCAGCTTAGAACACCTTAGCAATCAGCCCCAGCATTTT. Protein: CASSLEHLSNQPQHF. The chain couples TRBV7-2 to TRBJ1-5; D not resolved. CDR3 length equals 15 residues. The germline V gene has CDR1 SGHTA and CDR2 FQGNSA. V was cut by 1 base and J by 0 bases, with 7 bases left in between.

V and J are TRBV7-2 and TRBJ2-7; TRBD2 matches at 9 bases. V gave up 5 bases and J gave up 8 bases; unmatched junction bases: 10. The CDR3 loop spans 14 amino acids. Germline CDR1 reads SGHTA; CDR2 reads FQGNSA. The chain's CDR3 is CASSETSGPIQQYF. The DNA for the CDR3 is TGTGCCAGCAGCGAGACTAGCGGCCCGATACAGCAGTACTTC.

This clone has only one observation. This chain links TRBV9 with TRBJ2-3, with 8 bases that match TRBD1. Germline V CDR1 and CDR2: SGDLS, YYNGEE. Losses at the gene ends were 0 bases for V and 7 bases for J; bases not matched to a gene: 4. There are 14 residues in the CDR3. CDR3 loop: CASSVVDRDYTQYF. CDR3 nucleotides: TGTGCCAGCAGCGTAGTGGACAGGGACTATACGCAGTATTTT.

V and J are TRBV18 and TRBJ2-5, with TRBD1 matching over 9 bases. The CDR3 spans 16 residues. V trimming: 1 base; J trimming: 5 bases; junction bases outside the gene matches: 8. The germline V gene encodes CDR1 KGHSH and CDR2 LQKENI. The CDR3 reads CASSPRPGTGMETQYF. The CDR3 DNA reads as TGTGCCAGCTCACCACGGCCTGGGACAGGGATGGAGACCCAGTACTTC.

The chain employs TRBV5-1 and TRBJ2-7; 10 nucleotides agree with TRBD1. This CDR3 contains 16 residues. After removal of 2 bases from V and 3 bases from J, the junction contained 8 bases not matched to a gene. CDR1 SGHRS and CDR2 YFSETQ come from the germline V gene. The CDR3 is CASSFWGGQGLYEQYF. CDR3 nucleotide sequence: TGCGCCAGCAGCTTCTGGGGGGGACAGGGGCTCTACGAGCAGTACTTC.

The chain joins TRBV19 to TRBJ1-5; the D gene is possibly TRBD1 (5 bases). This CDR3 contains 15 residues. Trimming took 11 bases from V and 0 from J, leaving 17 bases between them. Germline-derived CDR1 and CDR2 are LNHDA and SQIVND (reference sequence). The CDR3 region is CASKDINYSNQPQHF. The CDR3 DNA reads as TGTGCCTCCAAGGACATCAATTATAGCAATCAGCCCCAGCATTTT.

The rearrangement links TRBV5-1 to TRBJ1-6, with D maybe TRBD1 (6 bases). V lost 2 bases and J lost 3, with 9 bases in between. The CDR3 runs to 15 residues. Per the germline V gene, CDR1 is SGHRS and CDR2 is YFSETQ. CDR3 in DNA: TGCGCCAGCAGCTTCCGGGACAACTATAATTCACCCCTCCACTTT. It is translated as CASSFRDNYNSPLHF. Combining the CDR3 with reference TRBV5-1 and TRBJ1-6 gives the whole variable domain KAGVTQTPRYLIKTRGQQVTLSCSPISGHRSVSWYQQTPGQGLQFLFEYFSETQRNKGNFPGRFSGRQFSNSRSEMNVSTLELGDSALYLCASSFRDNYNSPLHFGNGTRLTVT.

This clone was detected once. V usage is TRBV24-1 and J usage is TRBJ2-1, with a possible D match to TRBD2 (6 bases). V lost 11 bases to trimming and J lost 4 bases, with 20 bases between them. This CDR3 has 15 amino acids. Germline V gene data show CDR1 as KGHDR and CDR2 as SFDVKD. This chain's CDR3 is CAISAGRGPYNEQFF. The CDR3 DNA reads TGTGCCATCTCGGCAGGGCGGGGACCGTACAATGAGCAGTTCTTC.

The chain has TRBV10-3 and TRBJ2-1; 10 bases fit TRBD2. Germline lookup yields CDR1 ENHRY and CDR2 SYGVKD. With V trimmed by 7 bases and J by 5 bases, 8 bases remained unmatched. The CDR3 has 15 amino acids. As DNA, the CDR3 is TGTGCCATCAACGATCTAGCGGGGGCCCACAATGAGCAGTTCTTC. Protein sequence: CAINDLAGAHNEQFF.

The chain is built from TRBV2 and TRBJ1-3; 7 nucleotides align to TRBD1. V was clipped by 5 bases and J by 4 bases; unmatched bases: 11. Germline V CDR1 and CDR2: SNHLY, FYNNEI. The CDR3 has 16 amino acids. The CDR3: CASSQTGMLGGNTIYF. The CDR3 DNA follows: TGTGCCAGCAGTCAGACAGGGATGCTGGGAGGAAACACCATATATTTT.

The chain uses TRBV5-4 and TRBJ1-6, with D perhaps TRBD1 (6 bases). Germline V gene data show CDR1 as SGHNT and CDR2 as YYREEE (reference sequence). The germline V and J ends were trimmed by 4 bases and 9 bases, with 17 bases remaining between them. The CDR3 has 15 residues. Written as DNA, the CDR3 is TGTGCCAGCAGCCGAGATTCCGGACAGATTTCACCCCTCCACTTT. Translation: CASSRDSGQISPLHF.

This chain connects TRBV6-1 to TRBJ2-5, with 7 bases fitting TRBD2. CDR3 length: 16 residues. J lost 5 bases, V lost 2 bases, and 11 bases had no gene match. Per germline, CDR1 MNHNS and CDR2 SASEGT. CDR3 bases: TGTGCCAGCAGTGAACAGGCTAGCGGCCTGGTGGAGACCCAGTACTTC. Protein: CASSEQASGLVETQYF.

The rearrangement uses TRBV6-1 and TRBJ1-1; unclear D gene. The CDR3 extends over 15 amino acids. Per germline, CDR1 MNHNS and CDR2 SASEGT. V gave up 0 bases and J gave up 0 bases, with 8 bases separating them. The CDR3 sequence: CASSEAGGLNTEAFF. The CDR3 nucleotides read TGTGCCAGCAGTGAAGCTGGCGGATTGAACACTGAAGCTTTCTTT.

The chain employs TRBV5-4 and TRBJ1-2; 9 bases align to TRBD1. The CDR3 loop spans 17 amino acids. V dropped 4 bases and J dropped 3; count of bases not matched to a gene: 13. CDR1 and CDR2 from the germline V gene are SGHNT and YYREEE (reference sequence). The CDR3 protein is CASSAGTGILNYYGYTF. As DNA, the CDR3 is TGTGCCAGCAGCGCAGGGACAGGGATCCTAAATTACTATGGCTACACCTTC.

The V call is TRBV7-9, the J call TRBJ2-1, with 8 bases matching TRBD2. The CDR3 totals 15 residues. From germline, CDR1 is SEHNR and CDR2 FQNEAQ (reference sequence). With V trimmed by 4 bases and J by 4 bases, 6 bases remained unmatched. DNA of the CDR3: TGTGCCAGCAGCTCCGGAGCGGGGGATTACAATGAGCAGTTCTTC. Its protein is CASSSGAGDYNEQFF.

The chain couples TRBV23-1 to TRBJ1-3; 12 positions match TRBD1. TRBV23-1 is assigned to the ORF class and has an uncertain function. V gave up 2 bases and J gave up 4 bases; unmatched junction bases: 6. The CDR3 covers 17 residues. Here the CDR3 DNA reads TGCGCCAGCAGTCAAATGGGACAGGGGGCGGAAGGAAACACCATATATTTT. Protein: CASSQMGQGAEGNTIYF.

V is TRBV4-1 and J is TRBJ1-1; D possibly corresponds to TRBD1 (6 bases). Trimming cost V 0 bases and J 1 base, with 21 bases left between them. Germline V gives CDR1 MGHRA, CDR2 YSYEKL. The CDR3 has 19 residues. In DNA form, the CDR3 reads TGCGCCAGCAGCCAAGAAAGGGGGACCTCAACCCATTGGAACACTGAAGCTTTCTTT. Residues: CASSQERGTSTHWNTEAFF.

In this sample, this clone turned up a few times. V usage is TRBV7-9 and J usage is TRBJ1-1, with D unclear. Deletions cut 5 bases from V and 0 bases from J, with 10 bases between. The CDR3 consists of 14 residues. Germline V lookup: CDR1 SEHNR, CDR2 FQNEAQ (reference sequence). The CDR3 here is CASSERTVNTEAFF. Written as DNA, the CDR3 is TGTGCCAGCAGCGAGCGGACGGTGAACACTGAAGCTTTCTTT.

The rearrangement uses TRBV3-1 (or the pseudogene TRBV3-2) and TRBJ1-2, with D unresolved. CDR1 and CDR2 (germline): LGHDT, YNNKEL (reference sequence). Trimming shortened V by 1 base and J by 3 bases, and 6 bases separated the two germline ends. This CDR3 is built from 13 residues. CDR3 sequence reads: CASSQGSYYGYTF. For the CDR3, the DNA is TGTGCCAGCAGCCAAGGTTCGTACTATGGCTACACCTTC.

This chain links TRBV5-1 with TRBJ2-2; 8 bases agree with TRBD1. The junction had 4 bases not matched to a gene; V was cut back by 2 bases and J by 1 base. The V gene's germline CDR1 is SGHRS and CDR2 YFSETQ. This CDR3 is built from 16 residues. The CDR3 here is CASSLAGTGNTGELFF. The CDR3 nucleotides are TGCGCCAGCAGCTTAGCCGGGACAGGGAACACCGGGGAGCTGTTTTTT.